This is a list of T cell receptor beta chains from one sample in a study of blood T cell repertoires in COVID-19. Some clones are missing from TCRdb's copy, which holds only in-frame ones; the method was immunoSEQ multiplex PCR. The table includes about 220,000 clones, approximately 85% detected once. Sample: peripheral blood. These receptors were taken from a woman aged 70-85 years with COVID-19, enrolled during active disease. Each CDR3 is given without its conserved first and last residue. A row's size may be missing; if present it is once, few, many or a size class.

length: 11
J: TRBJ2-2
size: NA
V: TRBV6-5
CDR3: ASSTYRTGELF

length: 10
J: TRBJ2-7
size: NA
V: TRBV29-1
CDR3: SVQTGSYEQY

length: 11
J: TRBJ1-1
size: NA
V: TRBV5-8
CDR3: ASSSPYITEAF

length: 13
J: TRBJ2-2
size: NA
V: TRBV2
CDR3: ASSRQGAVTGELF

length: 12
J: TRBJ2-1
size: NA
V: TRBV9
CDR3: ASGFSSGYNEQF

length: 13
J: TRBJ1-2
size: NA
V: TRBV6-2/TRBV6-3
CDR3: ASSKDRGALYGYT

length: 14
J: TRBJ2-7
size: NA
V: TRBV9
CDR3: ASSVGSGVPGPEQY

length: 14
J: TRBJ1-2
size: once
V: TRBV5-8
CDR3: ASSDLGTGENYGYT

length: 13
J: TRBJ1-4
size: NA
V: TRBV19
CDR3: ASRTTGQGDEKLF

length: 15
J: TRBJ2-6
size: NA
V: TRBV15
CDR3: ATSRRTGYSGANVLT

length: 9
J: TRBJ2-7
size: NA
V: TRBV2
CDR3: ASMRAYEQY

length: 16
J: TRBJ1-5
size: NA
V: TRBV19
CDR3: ASSIGTGGGRGNQPQH

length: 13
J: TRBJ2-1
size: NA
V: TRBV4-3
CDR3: ASSQGQGTHNEQF

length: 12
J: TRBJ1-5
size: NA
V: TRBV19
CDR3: ASSPQQGNQPQH

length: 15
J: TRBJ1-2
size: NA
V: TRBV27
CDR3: ASSPQTPGQGTYLYT

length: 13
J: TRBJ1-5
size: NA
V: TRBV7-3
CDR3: ASSFIGQGNQPQH

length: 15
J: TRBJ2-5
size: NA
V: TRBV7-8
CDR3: ASSLVGTSGMGETQY

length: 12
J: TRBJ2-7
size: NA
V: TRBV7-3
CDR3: ASSFSGGPYEQY

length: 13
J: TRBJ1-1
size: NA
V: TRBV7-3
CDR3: ASSLTGRGLGKAF

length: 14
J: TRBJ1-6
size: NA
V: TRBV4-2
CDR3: ASSQQTQGSESPLH

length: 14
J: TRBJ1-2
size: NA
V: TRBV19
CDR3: ASSTPRQASNYGYT

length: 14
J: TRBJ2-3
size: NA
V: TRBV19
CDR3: ASSRGSGRGTDTQY

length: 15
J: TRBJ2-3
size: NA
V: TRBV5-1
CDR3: ASSQVLAGGGTDTQY

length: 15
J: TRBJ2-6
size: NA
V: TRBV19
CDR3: ASSIGPGQAGANVLT

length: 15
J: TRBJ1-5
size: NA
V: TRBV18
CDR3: ASSPLRTGGSNQPQH

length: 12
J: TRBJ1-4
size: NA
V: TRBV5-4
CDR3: ASSQDRANEKLF

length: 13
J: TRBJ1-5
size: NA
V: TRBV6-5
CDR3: ASSSRPRGNQPQH

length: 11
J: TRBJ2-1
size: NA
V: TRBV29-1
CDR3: SATASVSYEQF

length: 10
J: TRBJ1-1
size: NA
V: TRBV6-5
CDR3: ASQDSNTEAF

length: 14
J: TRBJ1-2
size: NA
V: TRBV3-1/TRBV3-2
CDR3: ASSQASKRGLDGYT

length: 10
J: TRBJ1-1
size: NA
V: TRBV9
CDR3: ASSSMNTEAF

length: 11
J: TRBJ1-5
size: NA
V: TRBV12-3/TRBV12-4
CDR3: ASSFAREQPQH

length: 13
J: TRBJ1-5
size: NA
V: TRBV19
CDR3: ASSIIEVGNQPQH

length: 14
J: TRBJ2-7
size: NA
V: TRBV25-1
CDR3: ASSDPGLAGDYEQY

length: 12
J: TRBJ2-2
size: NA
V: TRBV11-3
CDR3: ASRGQGNTGELF